Below, 24 T cell receptor beta chains from the same sample are listed, as sequenced in a study of CD8 T cells in ankylosing spondylitis. TCRdb analysed the 5' RACE reads with MiXCR anew, one entry per CDR3 protein. The data contain almost 250,000 distinct CDR3 sequences, more than 25% of them singletons. The specimen sequenced was blood, either unsorted or a sorted T cell fraction (not recorded which). All receptors come from a male donor with ankylosing spondylitis or in good health (not recorded which).

This clonotype was seen only a few times. This sequence joins TRBV10-3 and TRBJ2-1; TRBD2 aligns across 7 bases. Germline lookup yields CDR1 ENHRY and CDR2 SYGVKD. CDR3 length: 15 residues. The trim removed 7 bases at V and 0 bases at J, leaving 6 bases unmatched. The CDR3 region is CAINREASSYNEQFF. The DNA of the CDR3 is TGTGCCATCAATCGGGAGGCGAGCTCCTACAATGAGCAGTTCTTC.

In this sample, this clonotype turned up a few times. V and J are TRBV12-3 or TRBV12-4 and TRBJ2-5; 7 bases are shared with TRBD1. The CDR3 is 18 amino acids. The junction had 18 bases not matched to a gene; V was cut back by 6 bases and J by 2 bases. The CDR3 DNA follows: TGTGCCAGCAGCCAAGAAAGGACAGGCGGGTCAGCACAAGAGACCCAGTACTTC. Translation gives CASSQERTGGSAQETQYF.

This chain joins TRBV29-1 and TRBJ2-6, with D possibly being TRBD2 (5 bases). The V end lost 2 bases, the J end lost 1 base, and 12 bases lay between the germline ends. The CDR3 is 16 amino acids. Germline CDR1 SQVTM, CDR2 ANQGSEA. The CDR3: CSVEKVWESGANVLTF. CDR3 coding DNA: TGCAGCGTTGAAAAGGTCTGGGAGTCTGGGGCCAACGTCCTGACTTTC. Supplemented by reference TRBV29-1 and TRBJ2-6, the full variable domain reads SAVISQKPSRDICQRGTSLTIQCQVDSQVTMMFWYRQQPGQSLTLIATANQGSEATYESGFVIDKFPISRPNLTFSTLTVSNMSPEDSSIYLCSVEKVWESGANVLTFGAGSRLTVL.

This clonotype was counted between two and nine times. J is TRBJ2-3 and V is TRBV12-3 or TRBV12-4; 7 nucleotides agree with TRBD2. The CDR3 length is 16 residues. V shed 4 bases and J 5 bases; nucleotides not matched to a gene: 12. The CDR3 DNA follows: TGTGCCAGCAGTTCTGGGTCAGCGCGGGGGAAAGATACGCAGTATTTT. Protein: CASSSGSARGKDTQYF.

The rearrangement uses TRBV12-3 or TRBV12-4 and TRBJ2-1; 8 bases line up with TRBD1. Trimming removed 5 bases from V and 8 bases from J; junction bases left unmatched: 8. CDR3 length: 14 amino acids. As DNA, the CDR3 is TGTGCCAGCAGTCTCGGACAGGGAGGATATGAGCAGTTCTTC. It encodes CASSLGQGGYEQFF.

In its sample, this clonotype was seen a few times. The chain links TRBV15 to TRBJ1-5; D call uncertain. V was shortened by 1 base and J by 4 bases, with 2 bases between the two germline ends. CDR1 is LNHNV, CDR2 YYDKDF, per germline (reference sequence). The CDR3 contains 12 residues. CDR3 nucleotides: TGTGCCACCAGCAGAGGTAATCAGCCCCAGCATTTT. This gives the protein CATSRGNQPQHF.

The chain employs TRBV10-3 and TRBJ2-7; possibly TRBD1 for D (6 bases). V lost 5 bases and J lost 6, with 14 bases in between. Germline CDR1 reads ENHRY; CDR2 reads SYGVKD. The CDR3 loop spans 13 amino acids. The CDR3 region is CAISLQGAGEQYF. In DNA form, the CDR3 reads TGTGCCATCAGTTTACAGGGTGCTGGCGAGCAGTACTTC.

This clonotype was detected once. The rearrangement uses TRBV7-9 and TRBJ2-1; 10 bases are shared with TRBD1. The V gene's germline CDR1 is SEHNR and CDR2 FQNEAQ (reference sequence). The CDR3 loop spans 15 amino acids. The trim removed 5 bases at V and 8 bases at J, leaving 9 bases unmatched. The CDR3: CASSPRDRGNHEQFF. Written as DNA, the CDR3 is TGTGCCAGCAGCCCAAGGGACAGGGGTAATCATGAGCAGTTCTTC.

The V call is TRBV29-1, the J call TRBJ2-1, with 8 nucleotides matching TRBD2. Germline V CDR1 and CDR2: SQVTM, ANQGSEA. This CDR3 comprises 13 residues. Trimming cost V 1 base and J 6 bases; bases outside gene matches: 2. The CDR3 coding sequence is TGCAGCGTTGAAGGACTAGCGACCAATGAGCAGTTCTTC. This codes for CSVEGLATNEQFF.

The V gene is TRBV20-1, the J gene TRBJ2-1; either TRBD1 or TRBD2 may fit D (5 bases each). This CDR3 comprises 14 residues. CDR1 DFQATT and CDR2 SNEGSKA come from the germline V gene (reference sequence). CDR3 region: CSVPGRTYYNEQFF. DNA for the CDR3: TGCTCCGTTCCGGGACGGACGTACTACAATGAGCAGTTCTTC.

The chain carries TRBV7-6 and TRBJ1-5; no clear D gene. The V gene's germline CDR1 is SGHVS and CDR2 FNYEAQ. Trimming cost V 1 base and J 4 bases, with 8 bases left between them. CDR3 length: 14 residues. The CDR3 sequence is CASSLDRDNQPQHF. The CDR3 DNA is TGTGCCAGCAGCTTAGACCGGGATAATCAGCCCCAGCATTTT.

This clonotype was seen a few times. The V gene is TRBV5-5, the J gene TRBJ2-3; D gene ambiguous. Trimming took off 4 bases at V and 1 base at J, with 13 bases between the two ends. The CDR3 contains 15 residues. CDR1 and CDR2 (germline): SGHKS, YYEKEE (reference sequence). This CDR3 reads CASSADPGGTDTQYF. CDR3 DNA sequence: TGTGCCAGCAGCGCGGACCCCGGAGGCACAGATACGCAGTATTTT.

The chain joins TRBV20-1 to TRBJ2-3, with 7 nucleotides matching TRBD2. The V and J ends lost 2 bases and 8 bases, in that order; junction bases with no gene match: 16. The CDR3 contains 16 residues. Germline V gene lookup returns CDR1 DFQATT and CDR2 SNEGSKA (reference sequence). The CDR3 region has the DNA TGCAGTGCTAGACCCTGGGAAGACAGCCGGGAGGCTACGCAGTATTTT. As protein: CSARPWEDSREATQYF.

The CDR3 loop reads CSVARTDTGELFF. The CDR3 DNA sequence: TGCAGCGTGGCTCGGACAGACACCGGGGAGCTGTTTTTT. This chain joins TRBV29-1 and TRBJ2-2, with D possibly being TRBD1 (6 bases). The germline V gene has CDR1 SQVTM and CDR2 ANQGSEA. The CDR3 extends over 13 amino acids. Trimming pared 6 bases from V and 3 bases from J, leaving 11 bases between.

The sample holds a few counts of this clonotype. The chain is built from TRBV7-9 and TRBJ2-1; TRBD1 aligns across 8 bases. Germline V gene sequence: CDR1 SEHNR, CDR2 FQNEAQ (reference sequence). The CDR3 has 15 residues. The V gene end was trimmed by 5 bases and the J gene end by 8 bases; junction bases not matched to a gene: 11. In DNA, the CDR3 is TGTGCCAGCAGCCCCGGACAGGGAGGTGCGGATGAGCAGTTCTTC. The encoded protein is CASSPGQGGADEQFF.

CDR3 loop: CASSGGTAGANVLTF. DNA for the CDR3: TGCGCCAGCAGTGGAGGGACAGCTGGGGCCAACGTCCTGACTTTC. The gene calls are TRBV10-1 and TRBJ2-6, with TRBD1 matching over 7 bases. Germline V gene sequence: CDR1 WNHNN, CDR2 SYGVQD (reference sequence). V lost 4 bases and J lost 2; bases outside the gene matches: 2. CDR3 size: 15 residues.

The genes are TRBV4-1 and TRBJ2-1; TRBD2 might be the D (6 bases). The germline V gene encodes CDR1 MGHRA and CDR2 YSYEKL. Trimming cost V 1 base and J 3 bases, with 10 bases left between them. This CDR3 contains 15 residues. The CDR3 sequence is CASSQVYGGYNEQFF. CDR3 in DNA: TGCGCCAGCAGCCAAGTTTACGGGGGCTACAATGAGCAGTTCTTC.

The sample holds one count of this clonotype. J is TRBJ1-3 and V is TRBV9; D remains ambiguous. Germline V CDR1 and CDR2: SGDLS, YYNGEE. This CDR3 comprises 14 residues. The V end was cut by 3 bases, the J end by 4 bases, with 11 bases between. The CDR3 DNA follows: TGTGCCAGCAGCGCATTAGCATCCGGAAACACCATATATTTT. Its translation is CASSALASGNTIYF.

This clonotype appeared once. The chain links TRBV27 to TRBJ2-7; TRBD1 matches 7 bases. The V gene end was trimmed by 6 bases and the J gene end by 7 bases; junction bases not matched to a gene: 12. The CDR3 is made up of 14 amino acids. Germline-derived CDR1 and CDR2 are MNHEY and SMNVEV (reference sequence). The CDR3 sequence: CASRYREGAVEQYF. The CDR3, as DNA: TGTGCCAGCAGGTATAGAGAGGGGGCTGTGGAGCAGTACTTC.

In its sample, this clonotype was seen a few times. The genes are TRBV29-1 and TRBJ2-3; D is perhaps TRBD2 (5 bases). Trimming pared 1 base from V and 0 bases from J, leaving 17 bases between. This CDR3 is 17 amino acids long. Germline V gives CDR1 SQVTM, CDR2 ANQGSEA. The CDR3 DNA sequence: TGCAGCGTTGAAGTTTTTAAGTCGGGATCTAGCACAGATACGCAGTATTTT. Protein product: CSVEVFKSGSSTDTQYF.

The chain links TRBV6-5 to TRBJ2-5; 10 nucleotides line up with TRBD2. Germline trimming cut 2 bases from V and 1 base from J; bases unmatched to any gene: 4. Germline values: CDR1 MNHEY, CDR2 SVGAGI. The CDR3 contains 16 residues. Here the CDR3 reads CASSYDGLAAQETQYF. CDR3 bases: TGTGCCAGCAGTTACGACGGACTAGCGGCCCAAGAGACCCAGTACTTC.

V and J are TRBV5-1 and TRBJ2-3, with 10 bases matching TRBD1. Per germline, CDR1 SGHRS and CDR2 YFSETQ. This CDR3 is built from 15 residues. The trim removed 2 bases at V and 4 bases at J, leaving 4 bases unmatched. The CDR3 spells CASSFGTGAADTQYF. The DNA of the CDR3 is TGCGCCAGCAGCTTTGGGACAGGGGCCGCAGATACGCAGTATTTT.

The chain recombines TRBV15 with TRBJ1-5; D possibly corresponds to TRBD1 (6 bases). The CDR3 spans 18 residues. With 5 bases removed from V and 0 bases from J, the gap between germline ends came to 20 bases. Germline values: CDR1 LNHNV, CDR2 YYDKDF (reference sequence). Here the CDR3 reads CATSSRGGPDHSNQPQHF. CDR3 in DNA: TGTGCCACCAGCTCAAGGGGGGGGCCAGACCATAGCAATCAGCCCCAGCATTTT.

The rearrangement links TRBV7-6 to TRBJ2-1; 8 bases map to TRBD1. CDR1 is SGHVS, CDR2 FNYEAQ, per germline. V was pared by 4 bases and J by 0 bases, with 5 bases of the junction left unmatched. There are 16 residues in the CDR3. The CDR3 region is CASSSDRGSSYNEQFF. Written as DNA, the CDR3 is TGTGCCAGCAGCTCCGACAGGGGCTCCTCCTACAATGAGCAGTTCTTC. Full variable domain (rest looked up from reference TRBV7-6 and TRBJ2-1): GAGVSQSPRYKVTKRGQDVALRCDPISGHVSLYWYRQALGQGPEFLTYFNYEAQQDKSGLPNDRFSAERPEGSISTLTIQRTEQRDSAMYRCASSSDRGSSYNEQFFGPGTRLTVL.